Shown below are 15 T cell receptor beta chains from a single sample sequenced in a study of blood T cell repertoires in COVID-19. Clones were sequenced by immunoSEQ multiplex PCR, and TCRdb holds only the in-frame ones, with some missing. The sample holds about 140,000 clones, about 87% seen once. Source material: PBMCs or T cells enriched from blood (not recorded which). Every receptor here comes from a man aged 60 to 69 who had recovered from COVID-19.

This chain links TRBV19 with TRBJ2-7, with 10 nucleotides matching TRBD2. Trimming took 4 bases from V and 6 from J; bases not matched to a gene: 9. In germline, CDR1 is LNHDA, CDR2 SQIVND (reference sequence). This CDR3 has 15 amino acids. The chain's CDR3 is CASSTRTSGISEQYF. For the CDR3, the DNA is TGTGCCAGTAGTACCCGGACTAGCGGCATCTCCGAGCAGTACTTC.

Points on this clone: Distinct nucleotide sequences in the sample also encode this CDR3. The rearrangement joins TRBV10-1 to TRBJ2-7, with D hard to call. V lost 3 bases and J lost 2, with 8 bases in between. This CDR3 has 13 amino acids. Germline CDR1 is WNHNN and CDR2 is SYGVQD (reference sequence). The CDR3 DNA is TGCGCCAGCAGTGAAAGAGTTACCTACGAGCAGTACTTC. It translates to CASSERVTYEQYF.

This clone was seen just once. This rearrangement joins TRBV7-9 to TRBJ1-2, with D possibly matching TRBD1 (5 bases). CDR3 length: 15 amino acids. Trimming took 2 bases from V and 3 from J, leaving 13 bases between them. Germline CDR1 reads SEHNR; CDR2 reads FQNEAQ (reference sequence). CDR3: CASSLPRGLDYGYTF. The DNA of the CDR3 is TGTGCCAGCAGCTTACCGAGGGGACTGGACTATGGCTACACCTTC.

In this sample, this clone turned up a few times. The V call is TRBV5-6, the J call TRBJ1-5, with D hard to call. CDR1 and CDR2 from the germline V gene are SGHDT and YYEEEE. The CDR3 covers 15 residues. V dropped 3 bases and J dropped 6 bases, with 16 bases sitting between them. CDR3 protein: CASSSSMAPGQPQHF. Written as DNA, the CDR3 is TGTGCCAGCAGCTCCAGCATGGCCCCAGGTCAGCCCCAGCATTTT.

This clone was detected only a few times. The CDR3 DNA is TGTGCCATCAAAAGAGGTGGCCAGTCAAACTATGGCTACACCTTC. Translated: CAIKRGGQSNYGYTF. The chain employs TRBV10-3 and TRBJ1-2, with D hard to call. The ends were cut back, 7 bases at V and 2 bases at J, with 17 bases in the middle. This CDR3 has 15 amino acids. Germline V gene sequence: CDR1 ENHRY, CDR2 SYGVKD.

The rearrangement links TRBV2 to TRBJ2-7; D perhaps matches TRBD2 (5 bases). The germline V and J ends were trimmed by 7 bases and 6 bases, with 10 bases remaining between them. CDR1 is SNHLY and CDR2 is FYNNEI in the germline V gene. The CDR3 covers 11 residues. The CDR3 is CASNLEVEQYF. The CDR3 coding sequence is TGTGCCAGCAATTTGGAGGTCGAGCAGTACTTC.

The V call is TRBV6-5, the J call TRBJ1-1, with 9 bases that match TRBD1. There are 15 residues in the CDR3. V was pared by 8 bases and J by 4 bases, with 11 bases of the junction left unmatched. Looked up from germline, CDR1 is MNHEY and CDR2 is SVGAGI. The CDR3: CASPRGTGMSTEAFF. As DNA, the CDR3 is TGTGCCAGCCCCCGGGGGACAGGGATGAGCACTGAAGCTTTCTTT.

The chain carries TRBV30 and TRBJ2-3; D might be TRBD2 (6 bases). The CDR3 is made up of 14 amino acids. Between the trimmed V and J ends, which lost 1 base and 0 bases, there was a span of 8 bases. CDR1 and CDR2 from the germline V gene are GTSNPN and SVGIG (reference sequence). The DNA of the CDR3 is TGTGCCTGGAGTGGTGGGAGGAGCACAGATACGCAGTATTTT. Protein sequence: CAWSGGRSTDTQYF.

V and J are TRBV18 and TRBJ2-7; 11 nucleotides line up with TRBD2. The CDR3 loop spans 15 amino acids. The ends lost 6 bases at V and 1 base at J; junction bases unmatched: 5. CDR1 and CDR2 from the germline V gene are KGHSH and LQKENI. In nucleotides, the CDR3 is TGTGCCAGCTCTCCTACTAGCGGGGGTTCCTACGAGCAGTACTTC. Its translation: CASSPTSGGSYEQYF.

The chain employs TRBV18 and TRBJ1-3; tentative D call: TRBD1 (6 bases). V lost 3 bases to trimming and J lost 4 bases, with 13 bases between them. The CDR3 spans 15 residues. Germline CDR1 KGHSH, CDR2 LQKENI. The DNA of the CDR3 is TGTGCCAGCTCACCCCCCGGGACATCCGGAAACACCATATATTTT. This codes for CASSPPGTSGNTIYF.

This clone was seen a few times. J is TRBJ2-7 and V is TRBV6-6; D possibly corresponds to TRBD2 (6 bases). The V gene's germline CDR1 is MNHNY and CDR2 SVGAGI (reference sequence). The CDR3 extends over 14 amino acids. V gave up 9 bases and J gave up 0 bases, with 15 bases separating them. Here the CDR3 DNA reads TGTGCCAGTGGACGGGCGGGACTCTCCTACGAGCAGTACTTC. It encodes CASGRAGLSYEQYF.

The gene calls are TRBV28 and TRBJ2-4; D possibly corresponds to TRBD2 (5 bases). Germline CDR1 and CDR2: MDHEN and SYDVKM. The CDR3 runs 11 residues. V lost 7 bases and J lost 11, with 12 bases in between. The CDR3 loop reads CASNYLEVQYF. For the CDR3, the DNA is TGTGCCAGCAACTATCTGGAGGTTCAGTACTTC.

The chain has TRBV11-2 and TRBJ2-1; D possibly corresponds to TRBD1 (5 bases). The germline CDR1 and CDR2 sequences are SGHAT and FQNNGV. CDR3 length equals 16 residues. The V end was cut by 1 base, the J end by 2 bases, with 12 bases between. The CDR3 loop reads CASSLGPDITYNEQFF. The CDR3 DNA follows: TGTGCCAGCAGCTTAGGGCCGGACATAACCTACAATGAGCAGTTCTTC.

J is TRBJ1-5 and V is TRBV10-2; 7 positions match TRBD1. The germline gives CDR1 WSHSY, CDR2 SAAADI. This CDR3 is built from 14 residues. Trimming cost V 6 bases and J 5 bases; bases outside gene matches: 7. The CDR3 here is CASSRTGDDQPQHF. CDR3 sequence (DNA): TGCGCCAGCAGCCGGACAGGTGACGATCAGCCCCAGCATTTT.

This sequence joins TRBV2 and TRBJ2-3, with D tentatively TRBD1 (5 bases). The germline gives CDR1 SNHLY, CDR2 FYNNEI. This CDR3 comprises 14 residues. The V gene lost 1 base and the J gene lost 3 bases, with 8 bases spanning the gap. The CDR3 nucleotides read TGTGCCAGCAGTGAAGACAGGATAACAGATACGCAGTATTTT. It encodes CASSEDRITDTQYF.